These 3 T cell receptor beta chains came from one sample sequenced in a study of blood T cell repertoires in COVID-19. Sequencing used immunoSEQ multiplex PCR; TCRdb keeps in-frame clones, though not all of them. Seen here are approximately 480,000 clones, 89% observed once, and the top ten hold around 0.9%. Input material: peripheral blood. The receptors here all came from a man younger than 35 with COVID-19, enrolled during active disease.

This chain uses TRBV6-1 with TRBJ1-5; no firm D call. The V end lost 2 bases, the J end lost 0 bases, and 8 bases lay between the germline ends. CDR1 and CDR2 from the germline V gene are MNHNS and SASEGT. This CDR3 contains 15 residues. In DNA, the CDR3 is TGTGCCAGCAGTGAAATGGAGTATAGCAATCAGCCCCAGCATTTT. Translated: CASSEMEYSNQPQHF.

The J gene is TRBJ2-1, the V gene TRBV7-2, with 13 positions matching TRBD2. Germline assignment: CDR1 SGHTA and CDR2 FQGNSA. V shed 5 bases and J 6 bases; nucleotides not matched to a gene: 4. CDR3 length: 15 residues. The CDR3 DNA reads as TGTGCCAGCAGCATGGGACTAGCGGGGTTCAATGAGCAGTTCTTC. Its protein is CASSMGLAGFNEQFF.

The chain uses TRBV6-5 and TRBJ2-5; TRBD1 aligns across 8 bases. The length of the CDR3 is 13 residues. CDR1 is MNHEY, CDR2 SVGAGI, per germline. Trimming removed 11 bases from V and 3 bases from J; junction bases left unmatched: 8. The CDR3 nucleotides read TGTGCCGGACGCAGGGGGCCCGAAGAGACCCAGTACTTC. It is translated as CAGRRGPEETQYF.